A single sample gave rise to the 18 T cell receptor beta chains below, sequenced in a study of technical replicates of blood from a few donors. Using immunoSEQ multiplex PCR, the repertoire was profiled, and TCRdb retains in-frame clones only, with some absent. The profile shows over 85,000 clones, 95% to 97% of them singletons. Input material: T cells isolated from PBMCs. The source is a human donor in good health.

The chain employs TRBV5-8 and TRBJ2-7, with 7 bases aligning to TRBD1. The CDR3 runs 14 residues. V was pared by 4 bases and J by 0 bases, with 4 bases of the junction left unmatched. CDR1 is SGHTS, CDR2 YDEGEE, per germline. DNA of the CDR3: TGTGCCAGCAGCCCGACAGGGATCTCCTACGAGCAGTACTTC. Its translation is CASSPTGISYEQYF.

This clone appeared a single time. This chain uses TRBV19 with TRBJ2-2, with TRBD1 matching 9 bases. This CDR3 is 14 amino acids long. Germline V gives CDR1 LNHDA, CDR2 SQIVND (reference sequence). The ends lost 7 bases at V and 7 bases at J; junction bases unmatched: 7. CDR3 DNA: TGTGCCAGTAAGGGGGACAGGGATGGCGGGGAGCTGTTTTTT. The encoded protein is CASKGDRDGGELFF.

V is TRBV29-1 and J is TRBJ2-2; 7 bases align to TRBD1. The trim removed 4 bases at V and 4 bases at J, leaving 24 bases unmatched. From germline, CDR1 is SQVTM and CDR2 ANQGSEA. This CDR3 spans 20 amino acids. In DNA, the CDR3 is TGCAGCGTTGCTGCCAGCTCCCCATTTAGACAGGGCCCATTCACCGGGGAGCTGTTTTTT. This codes for CSVAASSPFRQGPFTGELFF.

The chain is built from TRBV5-4 and TRBJ1-2; D not resolved. CDR3 size: 15 residues. V was clipped by 1 base and J by 0 bases, with 10 bases between them. Germline values: CDR1 SGHNT, CDR2 YYREEE (reference sequence). The CDR3 loop is CASSLLQATNYGYTF. CDR3 nucleotides: TGTGCCAGCAGCTTGCTCCAGGCAACTAACTATGGCTACACCTTC.

The genes are TRBV14 and TRBJ2-7, with 7 bases that match TRBD2. The CDR3 runs 15 residues. Trimming removed 1 base from V and 1 base from J; junction bases left unmatched: 4. The germline V gene has CDR1 SGHDN and CDR2 FVKESK. The DNA for the CDR3 is TGTGCCAGCAGCCAAGGGCCGGGGGGTTCCTACGAGCAGTACTTC. It specifies CASSQGPGGSYEQYF.

This clone was detected only once. The chain combines TRBV2 with TRBJ1-2; D is unclear. The CDR3 is 14 residues long. Per germline, CDR1 SNHLY and CDR2 FYNNEI. The ends were cut back, 0 bases at V and 5 bases at J, with 10 bases in the middle. The CDR3: CASSEALIEYGYTF. The DNA for the CDR3 is TGTGCCAGCAGTGAAGCGCTTATAGAATATGGCTACACCTTC. Together with reference TRBV2 and TRBJ1-2, the CDR3 gives the full variable domain: EPEVTQTPSHQVTQMGQEVILRCVPISNHLYFYWYRQILGQKVEFLVSFYNNEISEKSEIFDDQFSVERPDGSNFTLKIRSTKLEDSAMYFCASSEALIEYGYTFGSGTRLTVV.

This chain joins TRBV28 and TRBJ2-3; D may be TRBD2 (5 bases). This CDR3 is built from 13 residues. The ends were cut back, 5 bases at V and 3 bases at J, with 9 bases in the middle. Germline CDR1 MDHEN, CDR2 SYDVKM. The CDR3 reads CASSALATDTQYF. In DNA, the CDR3 is TGTGCCAGCAGTGCTCTAGCTACAGATACGCAGTATTTT.

The CDR3 coding sequence is TGTGCCAGCAGCTTCCCTTTTATGAACACTGAAGCTTTCTTT. It codes for CASSFPFMNTEAFF. The chain joins TRBV7-8 to TRBJ1-1, with D unresolved. The CDR3 consists of 14 residues. Germline CDR1 and CDR2: SGHVS and FQNEAQ. V gave up 3 bases and J gave up 0 bases, with 8 bases separating them.

The chain is built from TRBV2 and TRBJ2-1, with 7 bases that match TRBD2. Germline V gene lookup returns CDR1 SNHLY and CDR2 FYNNEI. CDR3 length: 15 amino acids. Trimming cost V 7 bases and J 7 bases; bases outside gene matches: 13. CDR3 nucleotide sequence: TGTGCCAGCACCGTGTTCACTAGCGTACAGAATGAGCAGTTCTTC. Protein sequence: CASTVFTSVQNEQFF.

The gene calls are TRBV7-2 and TRBJ2-5, with 7 bases identical to TRBD1. Looked up from germline, CDR1 is SGHTA and CDR2 is FQGNSA. The V and J ends lost 5 bases and 2 bases, in that order; junction bases with no gene match: 11. This CDR3 spans 16 amino acids. The CDR3 is CASSQGQLGVQETQYF. The CDR3 bases are TGTGCCAGCAGCCAGGGACAGCTTGGGGTACAAGAGACCCAGTACTTC.

V and J are TRBV15 and TRBJ2-7, with 8 nucleotides matching TRBD2. Trimming at V came to 5 bases and at J to 0 bases, leaving 6 bases not matched to a gene. The CDR3 has 15 amino acids. Germline V lookup: CDR1 LNHNV, CDR2 YYDKDF (reference sequence). The DNA of the CDR3 is TGTGCCACCAGCCGGGGGGGCTCGAGCTCCTACGAGCAGTACTTC. Its protein is CATSRGGSSSYEQYF.

The rearrangement joins TRBV7-9 to TRBJ2-5; tentative D call: TRBD1 (5 bases). V was clipped by 6 bases and J by 5 bases, with 16 bases between them. Germline values: CDR1 SEHNR, CDR2 FQNEAQ (reference sequence). The CDR3 length is 14 residues. The CDR3 is CASRSVESGETQYF. Here the CDR3 DNA reads TGTGCCAGCAGATCCGTTGAATCAGGGGAGACCCAGTACTTC.

The chain recombines TRBV29-1 with TRBJ2-5; 12 bases align to TRBD2. Germline trimming cut 4 bases from V and 4 bases from J; bases unmatched to any gene: 4. From germline, CDR1 is SQVTM and CDR2 ANQGSEA. The CDR3 runs 14 residues. CDR3 protein: CSVVTSGRRETQYF. DNA of the CDR3: TGCAGCGTTGTTACTAGCGGGAGGAGAGAGACCCAGTACTTC. Looking up the rest from reference TRBV29-1 and TRBJ2-5 gives the full variable domain: SAVISQKPSRDICQRGTSLTIQCQVDSQVTMMFWYRQQPGQSLTLIATANQGSEATYESGFVIDKFPISRPNLTFSTLTVSNMSPEDSSIYLCSVVTSGRRETQYFGPGTRLLVL.

The chain recombines TRBV7-9 with TRBJ1-4; D ambiguous. The CDR3 is 12 residues long. Germline CDR1 SEHNR, CDR2 FQNEAQ (reference sequence). Trimming removed 1 base from V and 8 bases from J, with 5 bases in between. CDR3 region: CASSLDGEKLFF. The CDR3 nucleotides are TGTGCCAGCAGCTTAGACGGGGAAAAACTGTTTTTT. Using reference TRBV7-9 and TRBJ1-4 for the parts outside the CDR3, the full variable domain is DTGVSQNPRHKITKRGQNVTFRCDPISEHNRLYWYRQTLGQGPEFLTYFQNEAQLEKSRLLSDRFSAERPKGSFSTLEIQRTEQGDSAMYLCASSLDGEKLFFGSGTQLSVL.

V and J are TRBV6-1 and TRBJ2-7; possibly TRBD1 for D (5 bases). The V and J ends lost 4 bases and 0 bases respectively, with 13 bases between them. CDR1 MNHNS and CDR2 SASEGT come from the germline V gene. This CDR3 is built from 15 residues. CDR3: CASSATAISSYEQYF. The CDR3 region has the DNA TGTGCCAGCAGTGCGACAGCGATTTCCTCCTACGAGCAGTACTTC.

The V call is TRBV5-1, the J call TRBJ2-7; 11 bases are a match to TRBD1. Unmatched junction bases numbered 5, after V lost 2 bases and J lost 4 bases. Germline assignment: CDR1 SGHRS and CDR2 YFSETQ. This CDR3 is 15 amino acids long. CDR3 sequence reads: CASSLRTGGYYEQYF. Here the CDR3 DNA reads TGCGCCAGCAGCTTAAGGACAGGGGGCTATTACGAGCAGTACTTC. The whole variable domain, remainder taken from reference TRBV5-1 and TRBJ2-7, is KAGVTQTPRYLIKTRGQQVTLSCSPISGHRSVSWYQQTPGQGLQFLFEYFSETQRNKGNFPGRFSGRQFSNSRSEMNVSTLELGDSALYLCASSLRTGGYYEQYFGPGTRLTVT.

This clone was picked up a small number of times. The rearrangement joins TRBV4-1 to TRBJ1-1; TRBD1 agrees at 7 bases. From germline, CDR1 is MGHRA and CDR2 YSYEKL. CDR3 size: 14 residues. V gave up 5 bases and J gave up 3 bases; unmatched junction bases: 6. CDR3 loop: CASSKGAGDTEAFF. The DNA of the CDR3 is TGCGCCAGCAGCAAGGGGGCTGGGGACACTGAAGCTTTCTTT.

A single count supports this clone. V and J are TRBV28 and TRBJ1-4, with a possible D match to TRBD1 (5 bases). V dropped 7 bases and J dropped 5 bases, with 8 bases sitting between them. From germline, CDR1 is MDHEN and CDR2 SYDVKM. CDR3 length equals 12 residues. The CDR3 nucleotides read TGTGCCAGCACGGCAGGGAATGAAAAACTGTTTTTT. Translation: CASTAGNEKLFF. Together with reference TRBV28 and TRBJ1-4, the CDR3 gives the full variable domain: DVKVTQSSRYLVKRTGEKVFLECVQDMDHENMFWYRQDPGLGLRLIYFSYDVKMKEKGDIPEGYSVSREKKERFSLILESASTNQTSMYLCASTAGNEKLFFGSGTQLSVL.